The next 18 T cell receptor beta chains were all read from a single sample in a study of T-cell reconstitution after alpha-beta-depleted transplantation in children. For TCRbeta, the library was prepared with unique molecular identifiers. TCRdb used MiXCR to reprocess the PCR reads, holding one entry per CDR3 protein. The sample has approximately 400,000 distinct CDR3 sequences; around 9.9% are singletons. This specimen consisted of PBMCs from the stem cell graft donor, obtained from the stem cell graft. These receptors were taken from a human donor who donated a stem cell graft to a child with acute myeloid leukemia.

The chain carries TRBV12-3 or TRBV12-4 and TRBJ1-2, with 7 bases aligning to TRBD1. CDR3 length equals 13 residues. The ends lost 6 bases at V and 4 bases at J; junction bases unmatched: 5. CDR3 bases: TGTGCCAGCAGAAGACAGGGCCCCTATGGCTACACCTTC. This sequence encodes CASRRQGPYGYTF.

On this clonotype itself: A much more abundant neighbour one base away suggests this may be a read error. In DNA form, the CDR3 reads TGCTGTGCTAGATCTGTCGGACGGCAAGACTCTGGAAACACCATATATTTT. Translating it yields CCARSVGRQDSGNTIYF. J is TRBJ1-3 and V is TRBV20-1; D call uncertain. This CDR3 has 17 residues. The V gene's germline CDR1 is DFQATT and CDR2 SNEGSKA (reference sequence).

This clonotype occurred many times. The chain carries TRBV20-1 and TRBJ2-5; D unresolved. The germline V gene has CDR1 DFQATT and CDR2 SNEGSKA (reference sequence). Trimming cost V 3 bases and J 4 bases, with 18 bases left between them. The CDR3 loop spans 15 amino acids. Here the CDR3 DNA reads TGCAGTGCTAGTCAAGCCGACATACTCCGAGAGACCCAGTACTTC. Translated: CSASQADILRETQYF.

This clonotype was observed at least ten times. The rearrangement uses TRBV5-1 and TRBJ1-3; 8 bases line up with TRBD1. J lost 2 bases, V lost 7 bases, and 2 bases had no gene match. The CDR3 has 13 residues. CDR1 is SGHRS, CDR2 YFSETQ, per germline. This CDR3 reads CASQTGAGNTIYF. CDR3 bases: TGCGCCAGCCAGACAGGGGCTGGAAACACCATATATTTT.

This clonotype was recorded a few times. The gene calls are TRBV7-9 and TRBJ1-2; no clear D gene. Germline CDR1 reads SEHNR; CDR2 reads FQNEAQ (reference sequence). Deletions cut 1 base from V and 4 bases from J, with 7 bases between. This CDR3 has 13 amino acids. CDR3 sequence: CASSLEGFYGYTF. The CDR3 DNA reads as TGTGCCAGCAGCTTAGAAGGATTCTATGGCTACACCTTC.

The chain combines TRBV3-1 with TRBJ1-2, with unresolved D. The CDR3 length is 15 residues. Trimming stripped 3 bases from V and 0 bases from J, with 11 bases between. Looked up from germline, CDR1 is LGHDT and CDR2 is YNNKEL (reference sequence). CDR3 coding DNA: TGTGCCAGCAGCCACGCTTCGACGACTAACTATGGCTACACCTTC. Translated: CASSHASTTNYGYTF. The full variable domain, its missing parts supplied by reference TRBV3-1 and TRBJ1-2, is DTAVSQTPKYLVTQMGNDKSIKCEQNLGHDTMYWYKQDSKKFLKIMFSYNNKELIINETVPNRFSPKSPDKAHLNLHINSLELGDSAVYFCASSHASTTNYGYTFGSGTRLTVV.

This clonotype occurred many times. The V call is TRBV2, the J call TRBJ1-4, with D possibly being TRBD1 (5 bases). Germline V gives CDR1 SNHLY, CDR2 FYNNEI. The length of the CDR3 is 14 residues. Trimming took 6 bases from V and 10 from J, leaving 18 bases between them. Here the CDR3 reads CASSVPGPGGKLFF. CDR3 nucleotides: TGTGCCAGCAGCGTCCCGGGACCCGGCGGAAAACTGTTTTTT.

This clonotype has more than one count but fewer than ten. This sequence joins TRBV29-1 and TRBJ2-5, with a weak D call TRBD1 (6 bases). Trimming pared 4 bases from V and 5 bases from J, leaving 11 bases between. The germline V gene has CDR1 SQVTM and CDR2 ANQGSEA. This CDR3 has 12 residues. The DNA for the CDR3 is TGCAGCGTTGCACAGGGCGTGGAGACCCAGTACTTC. It translates to CSVAQGVETQYF.

Written as DNA, the CDR3 is TGTGCCAGCTCACCATTGGGGGCTCTCAATCAGCCCCAGCATTTT. This encodes CASSPLGALNQPQHF. J is TRBJ1-5 and V is TRBV18; maybe TRBD1 (6 bases). The V and J ends lost 2 bases and 3 bases respectively, with 11 bases between them. CDR1 and CDR2 from the germline V gene are KGHSH and LQKENI. The CDR3 is made up of 15 amino acids.

This clonotype was detected only a few times. The gene calls are TRBV20-1 and TRBJ2-7; 8 bases are a match to TRBD1. This CDR3 contains 13 residues. Germline trimming cut 1 base from V and 6 bases from J; bases unmatched to any gene: 5. Germline loops: CDR1 DFQATT, CDR2 SNEGSKA (reference sequence). The CDR3 reads CSARVGQGLEQYF. The CDR3 region has the DNA TGCAGTGCTAGAGTTGGACAGGGTCTCGAGCAGTACTTC.

This clonotype was found many times. The DNA of the CDR3 is TGTGCCAGCAGCGCGGACGGATCTTATGGGACCCAGTACTTC. Amino acids: CASSADGSYGTQYF. The chain carries TRBV6-1 and TRBJ2-5; no definite D call. Trimming cost V 6 bases and J 7 bases, with 18 bases left between them. The CDR3 sequence is 14 residues long. Germline CDR1 MNHNS, CDR2 SASEGT.

This clonotype showed up many times. CDR3 protein: CASSQDGGDLSYTF. CDR3 nucleotide sequence: TGTGCCAGCAGCCAAGATGGGGGGGATCTCAGCTACACCTTC. The chain carries TRBV4-2 and TRBJ1-2; maybe TRBD1 (5 bases). There are 14 residues in the CDR3. The V end was cut by 0 bases, the J end by 9 bases, with 14 bases between. Germline values: CDR1 LGHNA, CDR2 YNFKEQ.

This clonotype has at least ten counts. The chain carries TRBV18 and TRBJ2-2, with unresolved D. V was shortened by 3 bases and J by 4 bases, with 12 bases between the two germline ends. Germline loops: CDR1 KGHSH, CDR2 LQKENI. This CDR3 is 15 amino acids long. The CDR3 sequence is CASSPDVTLTGELFF. The CDR3 coding sequence is TGTGCCAGCTCACCGGATGTGACGCTCACCGGGGAGCTGTTTTTT.

This clonotype was observed many times. The chain links TRBV18 to TRBJ2-2; D is possibly TRBD1 (5 bases). The germline gives CDR1 KGHSH, CDR2 LQKENI. The germline V and J ends were trimmed by 6 bases and 3 bases, with 11 bases remaining between them. The CDR3 contains 14 residues. The CDR3 DNA sequence: TGTGCCAGCTCGCTCAGGGCGGACACCGGGGAGCTGTTTTTT. Its translation is CASSLRADTGELFF.

This clonotype was observed at least ten times. The gene calls are TRBV10-3 and TRBJ2-1, with TRBD1 matching over 7 bases. Germline trimming cut 4 bases from V and 6 bases from J; bases unmatched to any gene: 0. Germline V lookup: CDR1 ENHRY, CDR2 SYGVKD. There are 12 residues in the CDR3. The CDR3 DNA reads TGTGCCATCAGTGCAGGGGGCAATGAGCAGTTCTTC. As protein: CAISAGGNEQFF.

This clonotype appeared a few times. The rearrangement links TRBV5-1 to TRBJ2-3, with 7 bases that match TRBD2. This CDR3 is 14 amino acids long. With 6 bases clipped from V and 0 bases from J, the junction kept 4 bases outside the gene matches. CDR1 and CDR2 from the germline V gene are SGHRS and YFSETQ. The CDR3 sequence is CASTTSTSTDTQYF. In DNA, the CDR3 is TGCGCCAGCACGACTAGCACGAGCACAGATACGCAGTATTTT.

This rearrangement joins TRBV12-3 or TRBV12-4 to TRBJ2-3, with D possibly matching TRBD2 (6 bases). V was shortened by 5 bases and J by 0 bases, with 15 bases between the two germline ends. This CDR3 comprises 16 residues. The CDR3 protein is CASSRRGAPSTDTQYF. In DNA form, the CDR3 reads TGTGCCAGCAGTCGGCGCGGGGCCCCTAGCACAGATACGCAGTATTTT.

This clonotype was counted only a few times. V gene TRBV20-1 combines with J gene TRBJ1-1; tentatively, D is TRBD1 (5 bases). Germline V gene sequence: CDR1 DFQATT, CDR2 SNEGSKA (reference sequence). Trimming shortened V by 6 bases and J by 5 bases, and 16 bases separated the two germline ends. The CDR3 spans 13 residues. The CDR3 DNA reads TGCAGTGCGGAGATGGGGCCGGATACTGAAGCTTTCTTT. Amino acid sequence: CSAEMGPDTEAFF.